A single sample gave rise to the 28 T cell receptor beta chains below, sequenced in a study of T cells in women clearing cervical HPV infection. The data were produced by immunoSEQ multiplex PCR, yet TCRdb's version contains in-frame clones alone and is incomplete. Seen in this sample are about 33,000 clones; the ten most common clones hold about 7.8%. Material for sequencing was blood buffy coat. The receptors shown here come from a woman between 18 and 70 years old with a cervical HPV16 infection that either progressed to CIN3+ or cleared (not recorded which).

Regarding this clone: The read ends 3 residues shy of where the CDR3 ends; the end is completed using the germline J gene. The chain recombines TRBV10-2 with TRBJ2-1; 7 positions match TRBD2. The CDR3 spans 17 residues. J gave up 8 bases and V 3 bases, and 16 bases lay outside the gene matches. Germline values: CDR1 WSHSY, CDR2 SAAADI. CDR3 residues: CASSDFEGYRGRDEQFF. CDR3 bases read: TGCGCCAGCAGTGACTTCGAAGGGTACCGGGGGAGGGATGAG.

Details on this clone: The CDR3 is cut off 3 residues early in the read; its end comes from the germline J gene. The rearrangement uses TRBV6-2 or TRBV6-3 and TRBJ1-6; a weak D match, TRBD1 (5 bases). Germline CDR1 reads MNHEY; CDR2 reads SVGEGT. The CDR3 extends over 17 amino acids. Trimming removed 6 bases from V and 10 bases from J, with 25 bases in between. The CDR3 DNA, read in part, is TGTGCCAGCAGACTCGCCTACAGGAAATCATCCCAATCACCC. It yields the protein CASRLAYRKSSQSP. The whole CDR3 reads CASRLAYRKSSQSPLHF.

A remark on this clone: With the read ending 3 residues before the CDR3 end, the germline J gene is used to fill in that end. The genes are TRBV18 and TRBJ1-2, with TRBD1 identical over 7 bases. Germline V CDR1 and CDR2: KGHSH, LQKENI. CDR3 length equals 17 residues. V shed 0 bases and J 4 bases; nucleotides not matched to a gene: 11. The sequenced part of the CDR3 DNA is TGTGCCAGCTCACCACCCGGGACAGACTTCTTCGGCTATGGC. This codes for CASSPPGTDFFGYG. The CDR3 reads in full as CASSPPGTDFFGYGYTF.

Concerning this clone: The read ends 3 residues shy of where the CDR3 ends; the end is completed using the germline J gene. This chain uses TRBV5-1 with TRBJ1-4; D ambiguous. Germline CDR1 and CDR2: SGHRS and YFSETQ. The CDR3 length is 14 residues. The V and J ends lost 0 bases and 7 bases respectively, with 10 bases between them. Partial CDR3 DNA: TGCGCCAGCAGCTTGGGACCGGGTGGTGAAAAA. This gives the protein CASSLGPGGEK. The whole CDR3 region reads CASSLGPGGEKLFF. Filled out from reference TRBV5-1 and TRBJ1-4, the complete variable domain reads KAGVTQTPRYLIKTRGQQVTLSCSPISGHRSVSWYQQTPGQGLQFLFEYFSETQRNKGNFPGRFSGRQFSNSRSEMNVSTLELGDSALYLCASSLGPGGEKLFFGSGTQLSVL.

As regards this clone: Read sequence stops 3 residues before the CDR3 end, and the germline J gene provides the missing end. The chain carries TRBV5-6 and TRBJ2-7; possible D gene TRBD1, 6 bases. Germline V gene lookup returns CDR1 SGHDT and CDR2 YYEEEE. Trimming pared 5 bases from V and 3 bases from J, leaving 15 bases between. CDR3 size: 14 residues. The CDR3 loop reads CASSQPGTIYEQYF. The sequenced part of the CDR3 DNA is TGTGCCAGCAGTCAGCCCGGGACAATCTACGAG.

As for this clone: The sequenced fragment ends 3 residues before the CDR3 boundary, so the rest is inferred from the germline J gene. The J gene is TRBJ2-7, the V gene TRBV20-1; D is ambiguous. Germline V CDR1 and CDR2: DFQATT, SNEGSKA (reference sequence). With 4 bases removed from V and 2 bases from J, the gap between germline ends came to 9 bases. The CDR3 is made up of 12 amino acids. CDR3 sequence: CSANYVAYEQYF. The sequenced part of the CDR3 DNA is TGCAGTGCTAATTACGTAGCCTACGAG.

About this clone: Coverage ceases 3 residues before the CDR3 finishes, and the germline J gene fills in the end. The rearrangement joins TRBV4-1 to TRBJ1-6; TRBD1 is a possible D gene (6 bases). Germline V CDR1 and CDR2: MGHRA, YSYEKL. Trimming left V 4 bases short and J 5 bases short, with 9 bases between. This CDR3 has 14 amino acids. The CDR3: CASSPGDDNSPLHF. CDR3 bases read: TGCGCCAGCAGCCCAGGGGATGATAATTCACCC.

CDR3 loop: CASSMNTGTNEKLFF. The DNA read from the CDR3 is TGCGCCAGCAGCATGAACACGGGGACTAATGAAAAA. The V and J genes are TRBV5-1 and TRBJ1-4; D uncertain. The CDR3 end falls 3 residues outside the read, so it is completed with the germline J gene. Per the germline V gene, CDR1 is SGHRS and CDR2 is YFSETQ. The CDR3 totals 15 residues. Trimming took 4 bases from V and 2 from J, leaving 12 bases between them.

On this clone itself: The read ends 3 residues early relative to the CDR3; the germline J gene fills the gap. This sequence joins TRBV4-1 and TRBJ2-3; the match to TRBD2 covers 9 bases. CDR3 length: 17 amino acids. Germline lookup yields CDR1 MGHRA and CDR2 YSYEKL. J was trimmed by 1 base and V by 3 bases; bases with no gene match: 8. The CDR3 bases that were read are TGCGCCAGCAGCCACCTCGGCGGGAGGGCCCGCACAGATACG. Translated, it gives CASSHLGGRARTDT. The full CDR3 sequence reads CASSHLGGRARTDTQYF.

Worth noting for this clone: The read is 3 residues too short to cover the CDR3 end, so that end is filled in from the germline J gene. The chain couples TRBV19 to TRBJ2-3, with a weak D call TRBD2 (6 bases). CDR1 is LNHDA, CDR2 SQIVND, per germline (reference sequence). The CDR3 runs to 16 residues. The V end lost 6 bases, the J end lost 0 bases, and 16 bases lay between the germline ends. The CDR3 spells CASSGGGHPSTDTQYF. The covered CDR3 bases are TGTGCCAGTAGCGGGGGAGGTCATCCTAGCACAGATACG.

Note on this clone: Read coverage stops 3 residues before the CDR3 terminus; the germline J gene supplies the remainder. This chain links TRBV10-3 with TRBJ2-3; possible D gene TRBD1, 6 bases. The V end lost 6 bases, the J end lost 3 bases, and 13 bases lay between the germline ends. CDR1 and CDR2 (germline): ENHRY, SYGVKD. There are 14 residues in the CDR3. CDR3 bases read: TGTGCCATCAGCCGGGACAAAACAACAGATACG. Translated: CAISRDKTTDT. In full, the CDR3 reads CAISRDKTTDTQYF.

Concerning this clone itself: Read coverage stops 3 residues before the CDR3 terminus; the germline J gene supplies the remainder. The chain uses TRBV5-4 and TRBJ2-7; D is unclear. The V and J ends lost 0 bases and 6 bases respectively, with 7 bases between them. Per germline, CDR1 SGHNT and CDR2 YYREEE (reference sequence). The CDR3 totals 12 residues. CDR3 DNA (partial): TGTGCCAGCAGCTTGGAACTCGGCGAG. Its translation is CASSLELGE. In full, the CDR3 is CASSLELGEQYF.

About this clone: The read terminates 3 residues ahead of where the CDR3 ends, so the germline J gene completes it. This chain joins TRBV5-1 and TRBJ2-5; 8 bases map to TRBD2. Looked up from germline, CDR1 is SGHRS and CDR2 is YFSETQ. V trimming: 0 bases; J trimming: 3 bases; junction bases outside the gene matches: 7. The CDR3 covers 16 residues. The CDR3 here is CASSLVLAGLEETQYF. The covered CDR3 bases are TGCGCCAGCAGCTTGGTGTTAGCGGGATTGGAAGAGACC. Full variable domain (remainder filled in from reference TRBV5-1 and TRBJ2-5): KAGVTQTPRYLIKTRGQQVTLSCSPISGHRSVSWYQQTPGQGLQFLFEYFSETQRNKGNFPGRFSGRQFSNSRSEMNVSTLELGDSALYLCASSLVLAGLEETQYFGPGTRLLVL.

This clone is called medium-sized (0.01 to 0.1%) based on its frequency. The read gets to within 3 residues of the CDR3 end, and the germline J gene fills in the rest. V gene TRBV5-6 combines with J gene TRBJ1-1, with no clear D. This CDR3 has 13 amino acids. Trimming removed 0 bases from V and 1 base from J, with 4 bases in between. The germline V gene encodes CDR1 SGHDT and CDR2 YYEEEE. The CDR3 spells CASSLEQNTEAFF. The sequenced part of the CDR3 DNA is TGTGCCAGCAGCTTGGAACAGAACACTGAA.

The sequenced part of the CDR3 DNA is TGTGCCAGCAGTGAATTCTGGAACACTGAA. Protein product: CASSEFWNTE. The whole CDR3 protein is CASSEFWNTEAFF. This chain links TRBV6-1 with TRBJ1-1, with D unresolved. The sequenced fragment ends 3 residues before the CDR3 boundary, so the rest is inferred from the germline J gene. Germline assignment: CDR1 MNHNS and CDR2 SASEGT. Trimming cost V 2 bases and J 1 base, with 5 bases left between them. CDR3 length: 13 amino acids.

Note on this clone: The read finishes 3 residues shy of the CDR3 end, and the germline J gene is used to complete it. J is TRBJ2-2 and V is TRBV7-2, with D maybe TRBD1 (7 bases). CDR3 length: 14 residues. Germline values: CDR1 SGHTA, CDR2 FQGNSA. The chain's CDR3 is CASSPGGSIGKLFF. CDR3 DNA (partial): TGTGCCAGCAGCCCAGGGGGGTCCATCGGAAAG.

Remarks on this clone: The read finishes 3 residues shy of the CDR3 end, and the germline J gene is used to complete it. This chain uses TRBV7-6 with TRBJ2-7; D not certain. This CDR3 is built from 15 residues. The V end lost 5 bases, the J end lost 3 bases, and 17 bases lay between the germline ends. The germline gives CDR1 SGHVS, CDR2 FNYEAQ. The part of the CDR3 DNA that was read is TGTGCCAGCAGCCCCCAGTCGCTCCTTCACTACGAG. This translates into CASSPQSLLHYE. The entire CDR3 sequence reads CASSPQSLLHYEQYF.

Concerning this clone itself: The CDR3 end lies 3 residues beyond the end of the read and is filled in from the germline J gene. The rearrangement uses TRBV6-4 and TRBJ2-1; 9 bases map to TRBD1. This CDR3 is built from 15 residues. Germline lookup yields CDR1 MRHNA and CDR2 SNTAGT. V dropped 7 bases and J dropped 7; count of bases not matched to a gene: 11. The sequenced CDR3 bases are TGTGCCAGCAACCGGACAGGGGAAGGTATGAATGAG. Translating gives CASNRTGEGMNE. The full CDR3 sequence reads CASNRTGEGMNEQFF.

As for this clone: The CDR3 extends 3 residues past the end of the read, so its final part is completed from the germline J gene. V gene TRBV2 combines with J gene TRBJ2-7; D ambiguous. Deletions cut 3 bases from V and 0 bases from J, with 9 bases between. The CDR3 has 14 amino acids. From germline, CDR1 is SNHLY and CDR2 FYNNEI. CDR3 DNA (partial): TGTGCCAGCAGTGATAAGGTGAGCTCCTACGAG. As protein: CASSDKVSSYE. The complete CDR3 protein is CASSDKVSSYEQYF.

With regard to this clone: Coverage ceases 3 residues before the CDR3 finishes, and the germline J gene fills in the end. The chain couples TRBV20-1 to TRBJ2-1; 8 bases fit TRBD2. This CDR3 has 17 residues. The germline V gene has CDR1 DFQATT and CDR2 SNEGSKA (reference sequence). V shed 5 bases and J 3 bases; nucleotides not matched to a gene: 15. The sequenced CDR3 bases are TGCAGTGCTGTGGAACCCGCGGGACTAGGTGGCTACAATGAG. It is translated as CSAVEPAGLGGYNE. From start to end, the CDR3 is CSAVEPAGLGGYNEQFF.

Turning to this clone: The read comes to an end 3 residues before the CDR3 does, leaving the germline J gene to fill in the end. The rearrangement links TRBV30 to TRBJ2-5, with 7 bases that match TRBD2. CDR3 size: 13 residues. Germline V gene sequence: CDR1 GTSNPN, CDR2 SVGIG (reference sequence). V shed 0 bases and J 4 bases; nucleotides not matched to a gene: 2. The part of the CDR3 DNA that was read is TGTGCCTGGAGTGTAGGACTAGGAGAGACC. Its protein product is CAWSVGLGET. The full CDR3 is CAWSVGLGETQYF.

The CDR3 DNA, read in part, is TGCAGTGTACAGGTTAGCGGGAGCTATGAG. Protein: CSVQVSGSYE. The full CDR3 reads CSVQVSGSYEQFF. The chain has TRBV20-1 and TRBJ2-1, with 9 bases that match TRBD2. The sequenced fragment ends 3 residues before the CDR3 boundary, so the rest is inferred from the germline J gene. After removal of 7 bases from V and 8 bases from J, the junction contained 9 bases not matched to a gene. This CDR3 has 13 residues. Looked up from germline, CDR1 is DFQATT and CDR2 is SNEGSKA (reference sequence).

CDR3 loop: CASSPPRGHSPLHF. The sequenced part of the CDR3 DNA is TGTGCCAGCAGTCCCCCCAGGGGCCATTCACCC. The V and J genes are TRBV11-3 and TRBJ1-6, with D maybe TRBD1 (6 bases). The read ends 3 residues before the CDR3 terminus; that terminus is restored from the germline J gene. Germline V gives CDR1 SGHNT, CDR2 YENEEA. The CDR3 sequence is 14 residues long. The V gene lost 6 bases and the J gene lost 8 bases, with 14 bases spanning the gap.

Of note for this clone: The read stops 3 residues short of the end of the CDR3; the missing end is completed from the germline J gene. The chain employs TRBV10-3 and TRBJ2-2; 8 bases map to TRBD1. The junction had 7 bases not matched to a gene; V was cut back by 7 bases and J by 6 bases. Germline V gene sequence: CDR1 ENHRY, CDR2 SYGVKD. The CDR3 has 14 residues. This chain's CDR3 is CAINPDRGAGELFF. The CDR3 DNA, read in part, is TGTGCCATCAACCCAGACAGGGGCGCCGGGGAG.

With respect to this clone: The CDR3 is cut off 3 residues early in the read; its end comes from the germline J gene. The chain recombines TRBV19 with TRBJ2-1; no reliable D call. The length of the CDR3 is 15 residues. V shed 6 bases and J shed 0 bases, with 12 bases lying between them. CDR1 and CDR2 (germline): LNHDA, SQIVND (reference sequence). CDR3 residues: CASRGFGSSYNEQFF. CDR3 bases read: TGTGCCAGTAGAGGGTTTGGAAGCTCCTACAATGAG.

On this clone: The CDR3 extends 3 residues past the end of the read, so its final part is completed from the germline J gene. This sequence joins TRBV2 and TRBJ2-1, with no clear D. Trimming took off 4 bases at V and 5 bases at J, with 9 bases between the two ends. Germline values: CDR1 SNHLY, CDR2 FYNNEI. The CDR3 has 13 amino acids. The CDR3 sequence: CASSANIDNEQFF. The covered CDR3 bases are TGTGCCAGCAGTGCTAATATAGACAATGAG.

A remark on this clone: The sequence runs out 3 residues before the end of the CDR3; the remainder is reconstructed from the germline J gene. This rearrangement joins TRBV2 to TRBJ1-5; D is possibly TRBD1 (5 bases). V was pared by 1 base and J by 2 bases, with 9 bases between. Germline V CDR1 and CDR2: SNHLY, FYNNEI. The CDR3 contains 15 residues. The DNA read from the CDR3 is TGTGCCAGCAGTGAAGAGGGGTCTCGCAATCAGCCC. Amino acids: CASSEEGSRNQP. The full CDR3 protein reads CASSEEGSRNQPQHF.

About this clone itself: The CDR3 extends 3 residues past the end of the read, so its final part is completed from the germline J gene. The V and J genes are TRBV19 and TRBJ1-1, with 11 bases matching TRBD1. The CDR3 is 15 residues long. Germline V lookup: CDR1 LNHDA, CDR2 SQIVND (reference sequence). J lost 4 bases, V lost 3 bases, and 4 bases had no gene match. CDR3 sequence reads: CASSMSGTGGTEAFF. The covered CDR3 bases are TGTGCCAGTAGTATGTCCGGGACAGGGGGCACTGAA.